This T cell receptor beta chain was recorded in a study of T-cell memory formation after mild COVID-19. The V segment lost 6 bases and the J segment 12 bases; nucleotides outside the gene matches: 8. CDR3 length: 14 residues. TCRdb ran MiXCR on the 5' RACE reads and lists one entry per CDR3 protein. This sample has 290,000 or so distinct CDR3 sequences, with just under 20% found just once. This sequence joins TRBV12-3 or TRBV12-4 and TRBJ2-1, with TRBD2 identical over 13 bases. This receptor was obtained from a young man who had mild COVID-19 (a few samples of this study predate the infection). Cell type and time point are not known. The sample was PBMCs or a T cell subset sorted from them (not recorded which). In nucleotides, the CDR3 is TGTGCCAGCAGCGCGGGACTAGCGGGGCCCTGGCAGTTCTTC. Protein: CASSAGLAGPWQFF.